The table lists the clone carrying this TCR beta chain with a count of one. No antigen is known for it. Treatment reported: roughly nine-day PBMC culture with coronavirus spike peptide pools or control peptides (ViraFEST assay). After culture for about ten days, isolation of CD4+ T cells was performed by negative selection. The source of the sample is a study of vaccination and CD4 T cells after COVID-19. About the research overall: Ranging from 14 to 241, the interval between dose two and post-vaccine sampling had a median of approximately 77 days.

Researchers used the Oncomine TCR Beta short-read assay to sequence DNA from cultured CD4+ T cells. Genomic DNA was taken out of cultured CD4+ T cells by extraction. TCRdb used MiXCR to reprocess the PCR reads, holding one entry per CDR3 protein. The profile shows around 14,000 distinct CDR3 sequences, about 50% of them singletons. CDR3 length: 12 residues. Per the germline V gene, CDR1 is DFQATT and CDR2 is SNEGSKA (reference sequence). Study conclusions and caveats: Convalescent patients saw a median about 86% of their reactive clones show up only after vaccination.

The V call is TRBV20-1, the J call TRBJ1-6; D may be TRBD1 (6 bases). The clonotype was recovered from a human donor who had recovered from COVID-19. Input material: CD4+ T cells from blood, cultured in vitro. The CDR3 region has the DNA TGCAGGTATCAGGGGAATAATTCACCCCTCCACTTT. It translates to CRYQGNNSPLHF.